One and the same sample provided the 18 T cell receptor beta chains below, sequenced in a study of T cell clones after liver transplantation. Sequencing used immunoSEQ multiplex PCR; TCRdb keeps in-frame clones, though not all of them. The table lists about 75,000 clones, about 88% of them singletons. Here the sequenced sample was CD4+ T cells from blood, taken before liver transplant. Receptors originate from a human donor who received a liver transplant.

This chain links TRBV7-2 with TRBJ1-1; TRBD1 matches 7 bases. Germline loops: CDR1 SGHTA, CDR2 FQGNSA. The CDR3 is made up of 15 amino acids. Losses at the gene ends were 2 bases for V and 3 bases for J; bases not matched to a gene: 6. CDR3 protein: CASSLPTGSDTEAFF. The CDR3 nucleotides are TGTGCCAGCAGCTTACCGACAGGGAGCGACACTGAAGCTTTCTTT.

The chain is built from TRBV5-4 and TRBJ1-4; 8 nucleotides line up with TRBD1. This CDR3 region has 12 residues. After removal of 4 bases from V and 8 bases from J, the junction contained 1 base not matched to a gene. Germline CDR1 and CDR2: SGHNT and YYREEE (reference sequence). CDR3 protein: CASSTGGEKLFF. CDR3 coding DNA: TGTGCCAGCAGCACAGGGGGGGAAAAACTGTTTTTT. Looking up the rest from reference TRBV5-4 and TRBJ1-4 gives the full variable domain: ETGVTQSPTHLIKTRGQQVTLRCSSQSGHNTVSWYQQALGQGPQFIFQYYREEENGRGNFPPRFSGLQFPNYSSELNVNALELDDSALYLCASSTGGEKLFFGSGTQLSVL.

This rearrangement joins TRBV6-6 to TRBJ2-3, with TRBD2 matching 13 bases. Germline V gene lookup returns CDR1 MNHNY and CDR2 SVGAGI (reference sequence). The CDR3 has 16 amino acids. Losses at the gene ends were 4 bases for V and 5 bases for J; bases not matched to a gene: 6. This chain's CDR3 is CASSSPGLAGLDTQYF. In DNA form, the CDR3 reads TGTGCCAGCAGTTCCCCGGGACTAGCGGGATTAGATACGCAGTATTTT.

The rearrangement uses TRBV19 and TRBJ2-3; maybe TRBD2 (5 bases). This CDR3 has 16 amino acids. Per the germline V gene, CDR1 is LNHDA and CDR2 is SQIVND (reference sequence). V lost 2 bases and J 0 bases, leaving 12 bases between the germline ends. The CDR3 DNA is TGTGCCAGTAGTATATTGCTAGCTGCTAGCACAGATACGCAGTATTTT. This translates into CASSILLAASTDTQYF.

This chain joins TRBV2 and TRBJ2-6, with 11 bases lining up with TRBD1. V dropped 8 bases and J dropped 1; count of bases not matched to a gene: 7. This CDR3 contains 17 residues. Germline V gene lookup returns CDR1 SNHLY and CDR2 FYNNEI. The CDR3 is CASRDRGSGSGANVLTF. Written as DNA, the CDR3 is TGTGCCAGCCGGGACAGGGGGTCAGGTTCTGGGGCCAACGTCCTGACTTTC.

This clone has just one count. The chain combines TRBV5-6 with TRBJ1-1, with D unclear. Trimming pared 1 base from V and 2 bases from J, leaving 3 bases between. Germline-derived CDR1 and CDR2 are SGHDT and YYEEEE. The CDR3 has 12 residues. The CDR3 DNA sequence: TGTGCCAGCAGCTTGTCAAACACTGAAGCTTTCTTT. Translating gives CASSLSNTEAFF.

This clone has a single count. The chain is built from TRBV28 and TRBJ2-7, with 9 nucleotides matching TRBD1. The germline V gene has CDR1 MDHEN and CDR2 SYDVKM. J was trimmed by 4 bases and V by 8 bases; bases with no gene match: 6. CDR3 length: 13 amino acids. The CDR3 reads CASDGTGSYEQYF. The DNA for the CDR3 is TGTGCCAGCGACGGGACAGGGAGTTACGAGCAGTACTTC.

This chain connects TRBV5-1 to TRBJ1-2; D might be TRBD1 (6 bases). The CDR3 length is 13 residues. Germline assignment: CDR1 SGHRS and CDR2 YFSETQ. Trimming cost V 4 bases and J 5 bases, with 12 bases left between them. Here the CDR3 DNA reads TGCGCCAGCAGCCTACAGGGCTCTTATGGCTACACCTTC. It codes for CASSLQGSYGYTF.

V usage is TRBV6-6 and J usage is TRBJ2-1; 8 bases map to TRBD2. Germline values: CDR1 MNHNY, CDR2 SVGAGI (reference sequence). Germline trimming cut 5 bases from V and 5 bases from J; bases unmatched to any gene: 8. The CDR3 runs to 15 residues. The CDR3 here is CASSLIGTSHNEQFF. CDR3 bases: TGTGCCAGCAGTCTAATAGGGACTAGTCACAATGAGCAGTTCTTC.

The table lists this clone with a count of one. V is TRBV9 and J is TRBJ2-3; D possibly uses TRBD1 or TRBD2 (5 bases each). There are 15 residues in the CDR3. Germline V gene sequence: CDR1 SGDLS, CDR2 YYNGEE. The V end was cut by 0 bases, the J end by 2 bases, with 10 bases between. The CDR3 sequence: CASSVAGQFTDTQYF. The CDR3 region has the DNA TGTGCCAGCAGCGTAGCGGGGCAGTTCACAGATACGCAGTATTTT.

The chain carries TRBV6-6 and TRBJ1-2; 7 positions agree with TRBD1. The J segment lost 2 bases and the V segment lost 6 bases, leaving 9 bases of the junction unmatched. The CDR3 length is 15 residues. Per the germline V gene, CDR1 is MNHNY and CDR2 is SVGAGI (reference sequence). The CDR3 DNA reads TGTGCCAGCAGAGGGACAGCCACCACCAACTATGGCTACACCTTC. Translated, it gives CASRGTATTNYGYTF.

Concerning this clone: The same CDR3 also results from other DNA sequences found in this sample. The CDR3 reads CASSEVVTGELFF. The CDR3 region has the DNA TGTGCCAGCAGTGAAGTCGTAACCGGGGAGCTGTTTTTT. This chain connects TRBV2 to TRBJ2-2; D uncertain. The CDR3 length is 13 residues. In germline, CDR1 is SNHLY, CDR2 FYNNEI. The V gene lost 1 base and the J gene lost 5 bases, with 5 bases spanning the gap.

The J gene is TRBJ2-7, the V gene TRBV5-1; D possibly corresponds to TRBD1 (6 bases). Trimming took 0 bases from V and 4 from J, leaving 14 bases between them. This CDR3 has 15 residues. CDR1 and CDR2 (germline): SGHRS, YFSETQ. CDR3 nucleotides: TGCGCCAGCAGCTTGGGGACAGACCCCGGGTACGAGCAGTACTTC. It specifies CASSLGTDPGYEQYF.

This chain joins TRBV7-8 and TRBJ2-7; D perhaps matches TRBD2 (5 bases). There are 15 residues in the CDR3. Trimming stripped 5 bases from V and 7 bases from J, with 21 bases between. Germline V gene lookup returns CDR1 SGHVS and CDR2 FQNEAQ. For the CDR3, the DNA is TGTGCCAGCAGCCCCCCGCAGCGGAGGAAAGGGGAGCAGTACTTC. Its protein is CASSPPQRRKGEQYF.

This chain's CDR3 is CASSFRDRVNYGYTF. DNA for the CDR3: TGTGCCAGCAGCTTCCGGGACAGGGTAAACTATGGCTACACCTTC. The chain couples TRBV5-4 to TRBJ1-2; TRBD1 matches 9 bases. Germline assignment: CDR1 SGHNT and CDR2 YYREEE (reference sequence). Trimming removed 2 bases from V and 2 bases from J; junction bases left unmatched: 4. This CDR3 is 15 amino acids long.

Here the CDR3 DNA reads TGTGCCATCAGTGAGAGGCGGGAGGGCCGAGTGGCAGATACGCAGTATTTT. It encodes CAISERREGRVADTQYF. The gene calls are TRBV10-3 and TRBJ2-3; 9 bases fit TRBD2. The germline gives CDR1 ENHRY, CDR2 SYGVKD. V was pared by 2 bases and J by 4 bases, with 10 bases of the junction left unmatched. The CDR3 spans 17 residues.

The gene calls are TRBV7-2 and TRBJ2-5; D perhaps matches TRBD1 (6 bases). Germline V gene sequence: CDR1 SGHTA, CDR2 FQGNSA. V was cut by 2 bases and J by 4 bases, with 11 bases left in between. This CDR3 is 14 amino acids long. CDR3 coding DNA: TGTGCCAGCAGCTTATACAGGGTAACAGAGACCCAGTACTTC. Translated: CASSLYRVTETQYF.

The rearrangement links TRBV4-2 to TRBJ1-2, with D perhaps matching TRBD1 (6 bases). This CDR3 is 14 amino acids long. The V end lost 0 bases, the J end lost 8 bases, and 13 bases lay between the germline ends. CDR1 LGHNA and CDR2 YNFKEQ come from the germline V gene. The DNA for the CDR3 is TGTGCCAGCAGCCAAGATAACAGGGAGGGAGGCTACACCTTC. This translates into CASSQDNREGGYTF.